This T cell receptor beta chain came from a study of blood T cell repertoires in COVID-19. Study summary: Sources were T cells, B-cell-depleted T cells, or PBMCs; the material itself was cDNA or gDNA.

The CDR3 is 17 amino acids. Germline V gene sequence: CDR1 SGDLS, CDR2 YYNGEE. The V and J ends lost 0 bases and 1 base, in that order; junction bases with no gene match: 2. The table came from immunoSEQ multiplex PCR; TCRdb's copy has only in-frame clones and leaves some out. The table lists about 360,000 clones, roughly 86% of them singletons. The J gene is TRBJ2-2, the V gene TRBV9, with TRBD2 matching 11 bases. The specimen was peripheral blood. The sequence came from a human donor in a cohort sampled during active COVID-19. The CDR3 region is CASSVAGLAGNTGELFF. The DNA of the CDR3 is TGTGCCAGCAGCGTAGCCGGACTAGCGGGGAACACCGGGGAGCTGTTTTTT.